Following are 12 T cell receptor beta chains from one sample sequenced in a study of blood T cell repertoires in COVID-19. Sequencing was performed with immunoSEQ multiplex PCR; in TCRdb, only in-frame clones are kept and a portion is missing. The sample yields 250,000 or so clones, 87% seen once. The sample was peripheral blood. Receptors were obtained from a man aged 18 to 29 with active or convalescent COVID-19.

The chain couples TRBV6-5 to TRBJ2-7; weak D call: TRBD2 (5 bases). This CDR3 region has 14 residues. Looked up from germline, CDR1 is MNHEY and CDR2 is SVGAGI. Trimming took off 6 bases at V and 1 base at J, with 13 bases between the two ends. DNA of the CDR3: TGTGCCAGCAGGGACTCACAGCGTTCCTACGAGCAGTACTTC. It yields the protein CASRDSQRSYEQYF.

This clone was detected once. This chain connects TRBV23-1 to TRBJ2-3; D unclear. TRBV23-1 is classed as an ORF, of uncertain function. V shed 3 bases and J shed 6 bases, with 10 bases lying between them. CDR3 length equals 13 residues. The CDR3 DNA is TGCGCCAGCAGTCATCCGAGTCCCGATACGCAGTATTTT. Translation gives CASSHPSPDTQYF.

The V gene is TRBV11-2, the J gene TRBJ1-2; TRBD1 matches at 7 bases. J was trimmed by 4 bases and V by 4 bases; bases with no gene match: 12. CDR1 is SGHAT and CDR2 is FQNNGV in the germline V gene. The CDR3 length is 16 residues. The CDR3 is CASSSLNNRGIYGYTF. CDR3 nucleotides: TGTGCCAGCAGCTCCCTTAACAACAGGGGAATCTATGGCTACACCTTC.

This rearrangement joins TRBV10-3 to TRBJ1-4, with a tentative D call TRBD1 (6 bases). In germline, CDR1 is ENHRY, CDR2 SYGVKD. The CDR3 totals 15 residues. Trimming left V 0 bases short and J 8 bases short, with 13 bases between. CDR3 region: CAISESNTGLEKLFF. In nucleotides, the CDR3 is TGTGCCATCAGTGAGTCTAATACAGGGTTGGAAAAACTGTTTTTT.

The chain combines TRBV19 with TRBJ1-1; the D gene is possibly TRBD1 (5 bases). V dropped 5 bases and J dropped 12 bases, with 16 bases sitting between them. The V gene's germline CDR1 is LNHDA and CDR2 SQIVND (reference sequence). This CDR3 is 12 amino acids long. Written as DNA, the CDR3 is TGTGCCAGTAGTCGCGGCCAGGGCGGAACTTTCTTT. Its protein is CASSRGQGGTFF.

The chain employs TRBV2 and TRBJ1-5; no firm D call. V lost 6 bases and J 5 bases, leaving 11 bases between the germline ends. CDR1 and CDR2 (germline): SNHLY, FYNNEI. This CDR3 has 13 residues. CDR3 in amino acids: CASSAGPDQPQHF. CDR3 DNA sequence: TGTGCCAGCAGCGCAGGCCCGGATCAGCCCCAGCATTTT.

V and J are TRBV14 and TRBJ1-3, with D possibly matching TRBD1 (6 bases). The ends were cut back, 1 base at V and 3 bases at J, with 10 bases in the middle. Per the germline V gene, CDR1 is SGHDN and CDR2 is FVKESK. The length of the CDR3 is 15 residues. The CDR3 reads CASSQVDSIGNTIYF. The CDR3 bases are TGTGCCAGCAGCCAAGTGGACAGTATTGGAAACACCATATATTTT.

V and J are TRBV27 and TRBJ2-5, with D unclear. Per the germline V gene, CDR1 is MNHEY and CDR2 is SMNVEV (reference sequence). Trimming took off 3 bases at V and 4 bases at J, with 9 bases between the two ends. This CDR3 spans 13 amino acids. CDR3 bases: TGTGCCAGCAGTTTGGCCCTCGCAGAGACCCAGTACTTC. Encoded protein: CASSLALAETQYF.

The V and J genes are TRBV9 and TRBJ1-2; maybe TRBD1 (5 bases). Trimming removed 4 bases at V and 4 bases at J, with 17 bases between. The CDR3 spans 15 residues. CDR1 and CDR2 from the germline V gene are SGDLS and YYNGEE. The CDR3: CASSSGGGVTYGYTF. The CDR3 DNA reads as TGTGCCAGCAGCTCCGGGGGGGGTGTTACCTATGGCTACACCTTC.

V and J are TRBV9 and TRBJ1-2, with D perhaps TRBD1 (6 bases). The V and J ends lost 0 bases and 0 bases respectively, with 12 bases between them. The germline CDR1 and CDR2 sequences are SGDLS and YYNGEE. CDR3 length: 16 amino acids. CDR3: CASSVARDTTNYGYTF. Written as DNA, the CDR3 is TGTGCCAGCAGCGTAGCTCGGGACACTACTAACTATGGCTACACCTTC.

The chain has TRBV6-5 and TRBJ1-1; weak D call: TRBD1 (6 bases). The V gene's germline CDR1 is MNHEY and CDR2 SVGAGI. This CDR3 region has 13 residues. Trimming stripped 7 bases from V and 0 bases from J, with 9 bases between. The CDR3, as DNA: TGTGCCAGCACCCGGGACATGAACACTGAAGCTTTCTTT. As protein: CASTRDMNTEAFF.

The chain couples TRBV10-3 to TRBJ2-1; 8 bases fit TRBD2. Germline V gives CDR1 ENHRY, CDR2 SYGVKD. With V trimmed by 11 bases and J by 2 bases, 2 bases remained unmatched. The CDR3 extends over 12 amino acids. CDR3 protein: CAAGGAYNEQFF. The CDR3 DNA is TGTGCCGCCGGGGGGGCCTACAATGAGCAGTTCTTC.